The clone carrying this T cell receptor (beta chain) was detected only a few times. A J-beta primer mix and a sample-barcoded 5' primer were used in a second PCR of about 6 to 12 cycles. With 12 random nucleotides, a template-switch adaptor tagged each individual cDNA molecule. TCRdb re-derived calls from the 5' RACE reads in MiXCR, one entry per CDR3 protein. The table has some 940,000 distinct CDR3 sequences, just under 30% seen once. Trimming cost V 1 base and J 5 bases, with 14 bases left between them. The CDR3 contains 14 residues. CDR1 is GTSNPN, CDR2 SVGIG, per germline (reference sequence). The source of the sample is a study of blood T cells in healthy people across ages. These data are also associated with another study on T cells of mothers and their children. That study adds: A few healthy Caucasian mothers, along with their six children, were the donors. Reverse transcription into cDNA received all extracted RNA, at approximately 1.5 ug per 15 ul.

The source material was blood. The V call is TRBV30, the J call TRBJ2-5, with a weak D call TRBD2 (5 bases). This TCR derives from a woman aged 35 to 49 in good health. The chain's CDR3 is CAWSAKARRETQYF. CDR3 bases: TGTGCCTGGAGTGCCAAGGCCAGGAGGGAGACCCAGTACTTC. The variable domain in full, with the rest retrieved from reference TRBV30 and TRBJ2-5, is SQTIHQWPATLVQPVGSPLSLECTVEGTSNPNLYWYRQAAGRGLQLLFYSVGIGQISSEVPQNLSASRPQDRQFILSSKKLLLSDSGFYLCAWSAKARRETQYFGPGTRLLVL.